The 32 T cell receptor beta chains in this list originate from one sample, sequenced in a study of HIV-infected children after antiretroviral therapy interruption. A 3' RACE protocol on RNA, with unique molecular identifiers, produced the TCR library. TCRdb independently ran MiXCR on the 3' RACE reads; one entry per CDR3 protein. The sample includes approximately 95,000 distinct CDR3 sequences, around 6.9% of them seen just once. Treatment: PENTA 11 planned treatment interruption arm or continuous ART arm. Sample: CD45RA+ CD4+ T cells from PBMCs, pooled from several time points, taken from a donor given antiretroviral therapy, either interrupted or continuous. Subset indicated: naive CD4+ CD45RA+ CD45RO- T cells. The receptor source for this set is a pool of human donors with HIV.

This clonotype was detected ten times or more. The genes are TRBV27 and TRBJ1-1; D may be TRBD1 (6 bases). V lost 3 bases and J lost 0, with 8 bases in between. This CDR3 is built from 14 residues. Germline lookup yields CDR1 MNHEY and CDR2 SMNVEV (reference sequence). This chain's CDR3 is CASSFQGMNTEAFF. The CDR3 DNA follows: TGTGCCAGCAGTTTCCAGGGGATGAACACTGAAGCTTTCTTT.

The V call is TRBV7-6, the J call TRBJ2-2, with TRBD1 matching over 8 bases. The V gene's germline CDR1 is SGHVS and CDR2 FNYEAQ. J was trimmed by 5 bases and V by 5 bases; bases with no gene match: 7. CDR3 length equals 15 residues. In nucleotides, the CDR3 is TGTGCCAGCAGCAACGGGGGACAGGCGACCGGGGAGCTGTTTTTT. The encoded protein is CASSNGGQATGELFF.

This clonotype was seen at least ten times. The CDR3 here is CASSAASHILYNEQFF. The DNA of the CDR3 is TGTGCCAGCAGCGCTGCATCGCATATACTCTACAATGAGCAGTTCTTC. The chain couples TRBV3-1 to TRBJ2-1; D is unclear. Germline CDR1 is LGHDT and CDR2 is YNNKEL (reference sequence). The CDR3 is made up of 16 amino acids. V gave up 5 bases and J gave up 3 bases, with 17 bases separating them.

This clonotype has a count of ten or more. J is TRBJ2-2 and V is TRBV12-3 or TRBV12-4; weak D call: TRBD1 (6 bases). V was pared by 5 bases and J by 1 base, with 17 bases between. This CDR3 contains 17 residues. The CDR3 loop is CASSPGQRILNTGELFF. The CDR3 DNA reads TGTGCCAGCAGTCCCGGACAGCGAATCCTGAACACCGGGGAGCTGTTTTTT.

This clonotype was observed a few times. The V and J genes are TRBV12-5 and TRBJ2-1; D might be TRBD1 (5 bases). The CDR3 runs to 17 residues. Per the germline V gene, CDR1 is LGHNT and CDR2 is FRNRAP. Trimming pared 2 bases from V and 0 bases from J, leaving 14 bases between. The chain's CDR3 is CASGLSQGVHSYNEQFF. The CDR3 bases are TGTGCTAGTGGTTTGTCGCAGGGTGTCCACTCCTACAATGAGCAGTTCTTC. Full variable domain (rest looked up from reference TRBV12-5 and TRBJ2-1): DARVTQTPRHKVTEMGQEVTMRCQPILGHNTVFWYRQTMMQGLELLAYFRNRAPLDDSGMPKDRFSAEMPDATLATLKIQPSEPRDSAVYFCASGLSQGVHSYNEQFFGPGTRLTVL.

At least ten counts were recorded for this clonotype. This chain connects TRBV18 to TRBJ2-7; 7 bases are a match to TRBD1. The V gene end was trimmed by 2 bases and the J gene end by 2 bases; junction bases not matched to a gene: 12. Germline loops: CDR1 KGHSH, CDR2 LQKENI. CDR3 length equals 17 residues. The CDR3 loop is CASSPIQGTTGTYEQYF. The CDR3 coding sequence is TGTGCCAGCTCACCAATACAGGGGACCACGGGAACCTACGAGCAGTACTTC.

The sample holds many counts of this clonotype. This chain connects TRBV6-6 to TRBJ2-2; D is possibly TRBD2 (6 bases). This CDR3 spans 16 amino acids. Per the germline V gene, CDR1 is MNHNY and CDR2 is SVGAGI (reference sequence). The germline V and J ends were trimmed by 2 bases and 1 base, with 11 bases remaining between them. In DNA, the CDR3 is TGTGCCAGCAGTTACCTCCGCGGGGTGAACACCGGGGAGCTGTTTTTT. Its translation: CASSYLRGVNTGELFF.

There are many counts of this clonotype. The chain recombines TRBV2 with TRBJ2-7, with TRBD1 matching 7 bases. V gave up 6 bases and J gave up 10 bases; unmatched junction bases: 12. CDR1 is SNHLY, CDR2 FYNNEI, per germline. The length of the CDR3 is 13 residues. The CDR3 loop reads CASSSPGQYEQYF. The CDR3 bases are TGTGCCAGCAGCTCTCCGGGACAGTATGAACAGTACTTC.

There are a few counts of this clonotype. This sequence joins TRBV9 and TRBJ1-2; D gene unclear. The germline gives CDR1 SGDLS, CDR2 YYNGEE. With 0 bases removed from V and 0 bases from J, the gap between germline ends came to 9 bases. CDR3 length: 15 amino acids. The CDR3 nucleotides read TGTGCCAGCAGCGTAGGATTCATAGCTAACTATGGCTACACCTTC. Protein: CASSVGFIANYGYTF.

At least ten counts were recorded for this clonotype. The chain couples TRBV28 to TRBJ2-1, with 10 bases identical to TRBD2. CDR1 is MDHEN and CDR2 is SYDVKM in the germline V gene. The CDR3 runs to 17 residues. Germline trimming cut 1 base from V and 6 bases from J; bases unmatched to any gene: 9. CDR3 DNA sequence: TGTGCCAGCAGTTTATCGATCGGGCTAGCGGGAGCCAATGAGCAGTTCTTC. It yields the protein CASSLSIGLAGANEQFF.

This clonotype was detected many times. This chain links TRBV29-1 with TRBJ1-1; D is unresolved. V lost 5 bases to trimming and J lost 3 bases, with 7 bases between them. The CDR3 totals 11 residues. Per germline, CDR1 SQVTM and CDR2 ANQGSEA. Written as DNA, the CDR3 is TGCAGCGTTACGACTTACACTGAAGCTTTCTTT. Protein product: CSVTTYTEAFF.

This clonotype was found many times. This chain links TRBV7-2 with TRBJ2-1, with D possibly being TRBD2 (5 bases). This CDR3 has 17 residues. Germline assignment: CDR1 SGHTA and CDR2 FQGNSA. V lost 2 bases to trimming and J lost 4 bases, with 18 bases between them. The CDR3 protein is CASSLWYSSSSYNEQFF. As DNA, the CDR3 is TGTGCCAGCAGCTTATGGTACTCTAGCAGTAGTTACAATGAGCAGTTCTTC.

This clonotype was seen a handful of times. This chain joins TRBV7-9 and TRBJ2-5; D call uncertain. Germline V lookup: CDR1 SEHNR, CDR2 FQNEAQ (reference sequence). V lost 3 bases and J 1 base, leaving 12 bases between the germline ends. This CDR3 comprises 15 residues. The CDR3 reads CASSFYGDGQETQYF. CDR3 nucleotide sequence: TGTGCCAGCAGCTTTTATGGTGACGGCCAAGAGACCCAGTACTTC.

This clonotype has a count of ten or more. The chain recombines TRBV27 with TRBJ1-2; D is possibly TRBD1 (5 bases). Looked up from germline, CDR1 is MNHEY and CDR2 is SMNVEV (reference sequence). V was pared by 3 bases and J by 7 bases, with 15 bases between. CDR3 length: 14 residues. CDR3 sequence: CASSLRGDFLGYTF. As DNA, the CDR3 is TGTGCCAGCAGTTTGAGGGGTGATTTCCTTGGCTACACCTTC.

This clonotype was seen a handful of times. CDR3 residues: CSARDASGSLKTQYF. Written as DNA, the CDR3 is TGCAGTGCTAGAGATGCAAGCGGGAGCTTGAAGACCCAGTACTTC. J is TRBJ2-5 and V is TRBV20-1; TRBD2 agrees at 8 bases. V lost 0 bases to trimming and J lost 6 bases; unmatched junction nucleotides: 9. This CDR3 has 15 residues. Germline assignment: CDR1 DFQATT and CDR2 SNEGSKA (reference sequence).

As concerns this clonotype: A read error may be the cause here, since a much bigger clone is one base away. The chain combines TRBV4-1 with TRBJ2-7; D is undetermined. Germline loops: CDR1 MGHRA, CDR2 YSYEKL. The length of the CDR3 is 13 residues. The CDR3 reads CASSQPGTYEQHF. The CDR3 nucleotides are TGCGCCAGCAGCCAACCAGGAACCTACGAGCAGCACTTC.

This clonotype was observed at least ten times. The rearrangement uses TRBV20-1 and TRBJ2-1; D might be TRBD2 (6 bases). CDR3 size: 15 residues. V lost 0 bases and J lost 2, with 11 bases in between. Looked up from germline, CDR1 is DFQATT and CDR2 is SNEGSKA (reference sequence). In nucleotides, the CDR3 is TGCAGTGCTAGAGATCAGAGACTAGCCTACAATGAGCAGTTCTTC. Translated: CSARDQRLAYNEQFF.

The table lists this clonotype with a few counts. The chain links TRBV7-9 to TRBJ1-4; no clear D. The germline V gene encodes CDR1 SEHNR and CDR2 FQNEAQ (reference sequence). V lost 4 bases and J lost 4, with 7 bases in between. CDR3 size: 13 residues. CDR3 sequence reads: CASSSTVNEKLFF. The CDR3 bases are TGTGCCAGCAGCTCGACGGTTAATGAAAAACTGTTTTTT.

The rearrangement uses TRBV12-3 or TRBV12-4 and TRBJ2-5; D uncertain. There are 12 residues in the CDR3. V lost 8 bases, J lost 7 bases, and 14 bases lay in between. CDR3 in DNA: TGTGCCAGCTCGGCCCGACTGGGGACCCAGTACTTC. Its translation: CASSARLGTQYF.

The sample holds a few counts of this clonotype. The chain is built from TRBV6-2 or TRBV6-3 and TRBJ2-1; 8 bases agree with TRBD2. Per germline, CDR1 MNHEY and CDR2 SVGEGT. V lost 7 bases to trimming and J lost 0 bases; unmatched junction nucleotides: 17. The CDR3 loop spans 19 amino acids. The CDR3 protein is CASTVTRAGVRSSYNEQFF. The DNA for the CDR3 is TGTGCCAGCACCGTTACCCGAGCGGGGGTCCGAAGCTCCTACAATGAGCAGTTCTTC.

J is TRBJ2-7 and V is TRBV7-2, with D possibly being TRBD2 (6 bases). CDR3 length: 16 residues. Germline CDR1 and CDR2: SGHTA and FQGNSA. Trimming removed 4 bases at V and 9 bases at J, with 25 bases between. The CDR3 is CASSYRRDPEDGGQYF. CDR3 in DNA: TGTGCCAGCAGCTACCGGAGGGATCCCGAGGACGGGGGGCAGTACTTC. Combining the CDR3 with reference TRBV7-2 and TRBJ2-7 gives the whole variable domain GAGVSQSPSNKVTEKGKDVELRCDPISGHTALYWYRQSLGQGLEFLIYFQGNSAPDKSGLPSDRFSAERTGGSVSTLTIQRTQQEDSAVYLCASSYRRDPEDGGQYFGPGTRLTVT.

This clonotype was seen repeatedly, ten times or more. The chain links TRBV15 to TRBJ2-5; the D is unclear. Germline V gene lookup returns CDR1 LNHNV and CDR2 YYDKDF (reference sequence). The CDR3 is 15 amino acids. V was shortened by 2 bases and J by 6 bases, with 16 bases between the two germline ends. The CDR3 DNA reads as TGTGCCACCAGCAGACTCACAGACGTCGGAAAGACCCAGTACTTC. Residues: CATSRLTDVGKTQYF.

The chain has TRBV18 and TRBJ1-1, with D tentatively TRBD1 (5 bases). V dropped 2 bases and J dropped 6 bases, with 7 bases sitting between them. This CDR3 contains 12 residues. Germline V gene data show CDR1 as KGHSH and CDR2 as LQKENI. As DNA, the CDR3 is TGTGCCAGCTCACCAGGGGGGGCTGAAGCTTTCTTT. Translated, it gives CASSPGGAEAFF.

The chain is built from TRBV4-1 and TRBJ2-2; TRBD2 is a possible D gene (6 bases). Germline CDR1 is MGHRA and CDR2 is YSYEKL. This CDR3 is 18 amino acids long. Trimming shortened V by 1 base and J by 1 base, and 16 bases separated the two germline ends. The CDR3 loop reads CASSQVIGGSWNTGELFF. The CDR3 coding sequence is TGCGCCAGCAGCCAAGTGATCGGGGGTTCGTGGAACACCGGGGAGCTGTTTTTT.

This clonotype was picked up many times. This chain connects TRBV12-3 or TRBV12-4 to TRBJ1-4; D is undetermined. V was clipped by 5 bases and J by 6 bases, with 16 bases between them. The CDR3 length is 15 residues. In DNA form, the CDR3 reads TGTGCCAGCAGTATCTTCGGCGGGAATCATGAAAAACTGTTTTTT. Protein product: CASSIFGGNHEKLFF.

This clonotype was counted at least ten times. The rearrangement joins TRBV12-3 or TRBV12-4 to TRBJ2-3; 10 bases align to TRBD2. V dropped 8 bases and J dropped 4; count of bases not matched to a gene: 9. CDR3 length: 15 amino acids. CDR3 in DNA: TGTGCCAGCGGGCTAGCGGGGGTACGCGCAGATACGCAGTATTTT. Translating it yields CASGLAGVRADTQYF.

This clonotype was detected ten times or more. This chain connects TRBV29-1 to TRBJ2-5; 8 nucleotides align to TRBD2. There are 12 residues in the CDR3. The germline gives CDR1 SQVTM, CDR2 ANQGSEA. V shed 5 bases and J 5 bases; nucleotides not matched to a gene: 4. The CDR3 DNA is TGCAGCGTTACTAGCGGAGAGGAGACCCAGTACTTC. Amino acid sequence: CSVTSGEETQYF.

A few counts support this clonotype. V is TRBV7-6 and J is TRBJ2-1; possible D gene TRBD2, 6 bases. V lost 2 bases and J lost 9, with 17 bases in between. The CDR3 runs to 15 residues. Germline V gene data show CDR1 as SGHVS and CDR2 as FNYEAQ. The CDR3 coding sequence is TGTGCCAGCAGCTTATTCTCGGGAGCGAGGGGTGAGCAGTTCTTC. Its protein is CASSLFSGARGEQFF.

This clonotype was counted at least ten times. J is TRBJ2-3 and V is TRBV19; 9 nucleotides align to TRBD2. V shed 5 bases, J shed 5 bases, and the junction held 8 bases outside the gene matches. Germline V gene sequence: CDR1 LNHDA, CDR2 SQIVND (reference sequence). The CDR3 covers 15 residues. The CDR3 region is CASSRASGVGDTQYF. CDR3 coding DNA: TGTGCCAGTAGTCGGGCTAGCGGGGTAGGAGATACGCAGTATTTT.

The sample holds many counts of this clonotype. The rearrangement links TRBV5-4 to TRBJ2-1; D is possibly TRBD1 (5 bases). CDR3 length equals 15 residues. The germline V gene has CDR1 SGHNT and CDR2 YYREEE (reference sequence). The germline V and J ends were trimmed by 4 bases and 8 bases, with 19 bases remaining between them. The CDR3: CASSPQGVGDHEQFF. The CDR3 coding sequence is TGTGCCAGCAGCCCGCAGGGCGTGGGTGACCATGAGCAGTTCTTC.

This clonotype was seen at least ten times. The CDR3 region has the DNA TGCGCCAGCTTGGGCGGTGCAACTAATGAAAAACTGTTTTTT. Its protein is CASLGGATNEKLFF. V usage is TRBV5-1 and J usage is TRBJ1-4, with D uncertain. Between the trimmed V and J ends, which lost 7 bases and 0 bases, there was a span of 10 bases. The CDR3 has 14 amino acids. CDR1 SGHRS and CDR2 YFSETQ come from the germline V gene.

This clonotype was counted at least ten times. CDR3 nucleotides: TGCAGTGCTCCTGGACTCAGCTACGAGCAGTACTTC. It yields the protein CSAPGLSYEQYF. The rearrangement uses TRBV20-1 and TRBJ2-7, with D perhaps TRBD2 (5 bases). The CDR3 has 12 residues. Trimming stripped 5 bases from V and 3 bases from J, with 11 bases between. Germline CDR1 and CDR2: DFQATT and SNEGSKA (reference sequence).